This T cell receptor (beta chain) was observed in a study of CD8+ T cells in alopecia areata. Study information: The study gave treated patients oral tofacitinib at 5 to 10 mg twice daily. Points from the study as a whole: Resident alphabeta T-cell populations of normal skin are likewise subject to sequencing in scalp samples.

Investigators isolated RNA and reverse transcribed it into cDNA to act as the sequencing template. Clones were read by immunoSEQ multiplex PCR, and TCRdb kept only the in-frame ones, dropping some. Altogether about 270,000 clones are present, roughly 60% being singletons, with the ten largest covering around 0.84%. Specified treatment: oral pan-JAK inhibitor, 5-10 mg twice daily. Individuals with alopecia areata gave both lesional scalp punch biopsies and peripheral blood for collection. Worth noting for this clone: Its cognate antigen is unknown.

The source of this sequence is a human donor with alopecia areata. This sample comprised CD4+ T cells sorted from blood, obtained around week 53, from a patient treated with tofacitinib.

CDR3 in DNA: TGCGCCAGCATCGGACAGGGGAACACTGAAGCTTTCTTT. It is translated as CASIGQGNTEAFF. The chain joins TRBV5-1 to TRBJ1-1, with TRBD1 matching 8 bases. Unmatched junction bases numbered 2, after V lost 6 bases and J lost 1 base. The CDR3 runs to 13 residues. From germline, CDR1 is SGHRS and CDR2 YFSETQ. Complete variable domain (other parts from reference TRBV5-1 and TRBJ1-1): KAGVTQTPRYLIKTRGQQVTLSCSPISGHRSVSWYQQTPGQGLQFLFEYFSETQRNKGNFPGRFSGRQFSNSRSEMNVSTLELGDSALYLCASIGQGNTEAFFGQGTRLTVV.